This T cell receptor (beta chain) is drawn from a study of T-cell reconstitution after alpha-beta-depleted transplantation in children. Unique molecular identifiers featured in how the TCRbeta library was prepared. TCRdb used MiXCR to reprocess the PCR reads, holding one entry per CDR3 protein. The sample lists 500,000 or so distinct CDR3 sequences, roughly 10% occurring once. V shed 4 bases and J 2 bases; nucleotides not matched to a gene: 7. The germline V gene encodes CDR1 SGHRS and CDR2 YFSETQ. CDR3 size: 15 residues. The sample holds a few counts of this clonotype. Its antigen is unidentified. Whole-study findings and limits: T-cell numbers and diversity one year post-transplant derived largely from freshly generated T cells. Surviving recipient cells, namely T cells and thymic progenitors, were the source of high day-60 TCRbeta diversity in some patients. Reportedly, alpha-beta T cells present about two months post-transplant originated from several hundred expanded clones of graft origin.

The sequenced sample was PBMCs, mostly from graft donor cells, obtained 180 days after TCRalphabeta/CD19-depleted stem cell transplant. The genes are TRBV5-1 and TRBJ1-2; 8 bases line up with TRBD1. The sequence came from a female patient aged 2-10 years who had a stem cell transplant for aplastic anemia, so the T cells may come from the graft donor. CDR3 in amino acids: CASSARQGTNYGYTF. In DNA, the CDR3 is TGCGCCAGCAGCGCTCGACAGGGGACGAACTATGGCTACACCTTC.